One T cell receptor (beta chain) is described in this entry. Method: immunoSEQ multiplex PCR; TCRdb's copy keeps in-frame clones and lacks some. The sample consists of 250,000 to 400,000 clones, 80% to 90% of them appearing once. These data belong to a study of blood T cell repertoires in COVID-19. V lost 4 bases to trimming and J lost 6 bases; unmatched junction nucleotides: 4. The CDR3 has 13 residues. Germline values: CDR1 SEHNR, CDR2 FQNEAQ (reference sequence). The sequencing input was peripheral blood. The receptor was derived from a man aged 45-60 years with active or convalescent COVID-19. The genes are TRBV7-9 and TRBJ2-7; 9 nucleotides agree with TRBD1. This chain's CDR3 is CASSWTGVAEQYF. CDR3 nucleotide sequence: TGTGCCAGCAGCTGGACAGGGGTGGCCGAGCAGTACTTC.